This is a list of T cell receptor beta chains from one sample in a study of metastatic and nonmetastatic thyroid tumors. With MiXCR, TCRdb called clones anew from the PCR reads. The sample holds 21,000 or so clones, less than 20% seen once. The specimen sequenced was blood. Receptor source: a female donor with papillary thyroid cancer or a benign thyroid nodule (not recorded which). Some clones in this sample may be carry-over from other donors' samples. Each CDR3 is given with its conserved first and last residue. A D gene is named only where the DNA matches it firmly. Size is stated for part of the rows, as once, few or many counts, or as a class when the clone is expanded.

CDR3 protein	CDR3 DNA	V gene	D gene	clone size	J gene
CSANGVWGNTEAFF	TGCAGTGCTAACGGAGTTTGGGGGAACACTGAAGCTTTCTTT	TRBV20-1	NA	many	TRBJ1-1
CATQYGAEGGQETKYF	TGTGCCACCCAATACGGGGCGGAAGGGGGGCAAGAGACCAAGTACTTC	TRBV10-3	NA	NA	TRBJ2-5
CSASGQGETYEQYF	TGCAGTGCTTCGGGACAGGGAGAGACCTACGAGCAGTACTTC	TRBV20-1	TRBD1	NA	TRBJ2-7
CASRPDTGFITDTQYF	TGTGCCAGCAGACCTGACACCGGGTTTATCACAGATACGCAGTATTTT	TRBV27	NA	NA	TRBJ2-3
CANGRTEAFF	TGTGCCAACGGAAGGACTGAAGCTTTCTTT	TRBV6-1	NA	many	TRBJ1-1
CASSQLGQGLNQPQHF	TGTGCCAGCAGCCAGCTGGGGCAGGGGCTAAATCAGCCCCAGCATTTT	TRBV4-2	NA	many	TRBJ1-5
CATSDFLSGRKDEQFF	TGTGCCACCAGTGATTTCCTTAGCGGGAGAAAAGATGAGCAGTTCTTC	TRBV24-1	TRBD2	many	TRBJ2-1
CASTFFGTGGRETQYF	TGTGCCAGCACCTTTTTCGGGACAGGGGGGCGCGAGACCCAGTACTTC	TRBV2	TRBD1	many	TRBJ2-5
CASSLALGQPNTEAFF	TGTGCCAGCAGTTTAGCGCTAGGGCAGCCGAACACTGAAGCTTTCTTT	TRBV12-3/TRBV12-4	NA	many	TRBJ1-1
CASTPYHIRGGRAEDPQYF	TGTGCCAGCACCCCCTATCATATACGTGGCGGGAGGGCCGAAGATCCGCAGTATTTT	TRBV4-2	TRBD2	NA	TRBJ2-3
CAWSVLAGVEQYF	TGTGCCTGGAGTGTTCTAGCGGGAGTCGAGCAGTACTTC	TRBV30	TRBD2	many	TRBJ2-7
CASSVTGRGTEAFF	TGCGCCAGCAGCGTGACAGGGAGGGGCACTGAAGCTTTCTTT	TRBV4-1	TRBD1	many	TRBJ1-1
CASTWGTANTGELFF	TGTGCCAGCACCTGGGGGACAGCGAACACCGGGGAGCTGTTTTTT	TRBV11-2	TRBD1	many	TRBJ2-2
CASSGRLAGGPNNEQFF	TGTGCCAGCAGTGGGAGACTAGCGGGAGGGCCGAACAATGAGCAGTTCTTC	TRBV2	TRBD2	NA	TRBJ2-1
CASSSTGQAVSEQYF	TGTGCCAGCAGCTCAACGGGACAGGCCGTGTCGGAGCAGTACTTC	TRBV5-8	TRBD1	many	TRBJ2-7
CASSWTGGATEAFF	TGTGCCAGCAGTTGGACCGGGGGGGCCACTGAAGCTTTCTTT	TRBV6-2/TRBV6-3	NA	many	TRBJ1-1
CASSPGLAGSYEQYF	TGTGCCAGTAGTCCAGGACTAGCGGGGTCCTACGAGCAGTACTTC	TRBV19	TRBD2	many	TRBJ2-7
CASSSNRGLHGAFF	TGTGCCAGTAGTTCAAACAGGGGTCTGCATGGAGCTTTCTTT	TRBV27	TRBD1	NA	TRBJ1-1
CASSVDQAYYGYTF	TGTGCCAGCAGCGTAGATCAGGCCTACTATGGCTACACCTTC	TRBV9	NA	many	TRBJ1-2
CASSSDGYEQYF	TGTGCCAGCAGTTCCGACGGCTACGAGCAGTACTTC	TRBV28	NA	NA	TRBJ2-7
CASRDLRGNEQFF	TGCGCCAGCAGGGATCTGCGGGGGAATGAGCAGTTCTTC	TRBV5-1	TRBD2	NA	TRBJ2-1
CASSLGPSYGYTF	TGTGCCAGCAGCTTAGGGCCATCTTATGGCTACACCTTC	TRBV11-2	NA	many	TRBJ1-2
CASSPRQNTEAFF	TGTGCCAGCTCACCGCGGCAGAACACTGAAGCTTTCTTT	TRBV18	NA	many	TRBJ1-1
CASSMNQYSNQPQHF	TGTGCCAGTAGTATGAATCAGTATAGCAATCAGCCCCAGCATTTT	TRBV19	NA	NA	TRBJ1-5
CSLNPGLAGAGEQYF	TGCAGTCTTAACCCGGGACTAGCGGGAGCTGGGGAGCAGTACTTC	TRBV20-1	TRBD2	once	TRBJ2-7
CSATDSVREQYF	TGCAGTGCTACGGACTCTGTTCGTGAGCAGTACTTC	TRBV20-1	NA	many	TRBJ2-7
CASSYPGLAQETQYF	TGTGCCAGCAGTTACCCGGGACTAGCGCAAGAGACCCAGTACTTC	TRBV6-5	TRBD2	NA	TRBJ2-5
CASRTGIGGYTF	TGTGCCAGTAGGACAGGAATCGGCGGCTACACCTTC	TRBV19	NA	few	TRBJ1-2
CASSQAGGRDTQYF	TGCGCCAGCAGCCAAGCCGGGGGACGGGATACGCAGTATTTT	TRBV4-3	NA	many	TRBJ2-3
CASSIEGTSGRGAHEQYF	TGTGCCAGTAGTATAGAGGGGACTAGCGGGAGAGGAGCCCACGAGCAGTACTTC	TRBV19	TRBD2	NA	TRBJ2-7
CASSRAAEAFF	TGTGCCAGCAGCAGGGCTGCTGAAGCTTTCTTT	TRBV7-8	NA	many	TRBJ1-1
CSARPRAYEQYF	TGCAGTGCTAGACCCAGGGCGTACGAGCAGTACTTC	TRBV20-1	NA	once	TRBJ2-7
CASGLQGWNYEQYF	TGTGCCAGCGGCCTACAGGGCTGGAACTACGAGCAGTACTTC	TRBV28	NA	many	TRBJ2-7
CASSVEAGELFF	TGTGCCAGCAGCGTAGAAGCCGGGGAGCTGTTTTTT	TRBV9	NA	medium-sized	TRBJ2-2
CASSPGTSGRETQYF	TGTGCCAGCAGCCCAGGGACTAGCGGGAGAGAGACCCAGTACTTC	TRBV7-3	TRBD2	many	TRBJ2-5
CSTRDVGAYTEAFF	TGCAGCACCAGGGATGTCGGGGCATACACTGAAGCTTTCTTC	TRBV20-1	NA	many	TRBJ1-1
CASFDPSGYEQYF	TGTGCCAGCTTCGACCCTAGCGGCTACGAGCAGTACTTC	TRBV27	TRBD2	many	TRBJ2-7
CASSTRTGEARETQYF	TGTGCCAGCAGCACCCGGACAGGGGAGGCACGAGAGACCCAGTACTTC	TRBV7-9	TRBD1	many	TRBJ2-5
CASRDGTGGFMNTEAFF	TGTGCCAGCAGAGACGGGACAGGGGGTTTCATGAACACTGAAGCTTTCTTT	TRBV6-1	TRBD1	NA	TRBJ1-1
CASSLEEGPEGTQYF	TGTGCCAGCAGCTTGGAGGAGGGCCCGGAAGGTACGCAGTATTTT	TRBV7-8	NA	many	TRBJ2-3
CASSPGQGGPYEQYF	TGTGCCAGCAGTCCCGGACAGGGGGGACCCTACGAGCAGTACTTC	TRBV12-3/TRBV12-4	TRBD1	medium-sized	TRBJ2-7
CASSVVGTAQETQYF	TGTGCCAGCAGCGTAGTTGGTACAGCACAAGAGACCCAGTACTTC	TRBV9	NA	many	TRBJ2-5
CASSARQASSYEQYF	TGTGCCAGTAGTGCGCGACAGGCGAGCTCCTACGAGCAGTACTTC	TRBV19	NA	many	TRBJ2-7
CSARDGSEGQETQYF	TGCAGTGCTAGAGATGGTTCGGAGGGCCAAGAGACCCAGTACTTC	TRBV20-1	NA	many	TRBJ2-5
CASSLGGQTNNEQFF	TGTGCTAGCAGCTTAGGCGGCCAGACCAACAATGAGCAGTTCTTC	TRBV7-7	NA	many	TRBJ2-1
CASSEGIWGIGKLFF	TGTGCCAGCAGTGAAGGTATATGGGGAATCGGAAAACTGTTTTTT	TRBV6-1	NA	many	TRBJ1-4
CASSIQPGLAGGWSYNEQFF	TGTGCCAGCAGTATACAACCGGGACTAGCGGGAGGATGGTCCTACAATGAGCAGTTCTTC	TRBV28	TRBD2	many	TRBJ2-1
CASRRGQITLHF	TGTGCCAGCAGAAGGGGGCAGATTACCCTCCACTTT	TRBV28	TRBD1	few	TRBJ1-6
CAWSVTTSSYEQYF	TGTGCCTGGAGTGTAACAACTAGCTCCTACGAGCAGTACTTC	TRBV30	NA	many	TRBJ2-7
CAWSIGTGANEQFF	TGTGCCTGGAGTATCGGGACAGGGGCGAATGAGCAGTTCTTC	TRBV30	TRBD1	many	TRBJ2-1
CSATGLNEKLFF	TGCAGTGCCACAGGCCTTAATGAAAAACTGTTTTTT	TRBV20-1	NA	many	TRBJ1-4
CSAPPIAGHSYNEQFF	TGCAGTGCCCCCCCGATAGCGGGCCACTCCTACAATGAGCAGTTCTTC	TRBV20-1	TRBD2	many	TRBJ2-1
CASSTPSSGQTYEQYF	TGTGCCAGCTCTACCCCCTCTAGCGGGCAGACCTACGAGCAGTACTTC	TRBV2	TRBD2	many	TRBJ2-7
CASSLSGPYNEQFF	TGTGCCAGCAGTTTATCGGGCCCTTACAATGAGCAGTTCTTC	TRBV27	NA	many	TRBJ2-1
CASSQSLRENYGYTF	TGTGCCAGCAGTCAGAGCCTCCGGGAAAACTATGGCTACACCTTC	TRBV28	NA	few	TRBJ1-2
CASSDRGMNQPQHF	TGTGCCAGCAGTGACAGGGGTATGAATCAGCCCCAGCATTTT	TRBV6-1	NA	many	TRBJ1-5
CASSLEAASYNEQFF	TGTGCCAGCAGCTTGGAAGCGGCCTCCTACAATGAGCAGTTCTTC	TRBV7-2	NA	many	TRBJ2-1
CASSLGFWTGITYEQYF	TGTGCCAGCAGCTTGGGTTTCTGGACAGGGATTACCTACGAGCAGTACTTC	TRBV5-6	TRBD1	many	TRBJ2-7
CASSSGTSADTQYF	TGTGCCAGCAGCTCCGGGACTAGCGCAGATACGCAGTATTTT	TRBV7-2	TRBD2	many	TRBJ2-3